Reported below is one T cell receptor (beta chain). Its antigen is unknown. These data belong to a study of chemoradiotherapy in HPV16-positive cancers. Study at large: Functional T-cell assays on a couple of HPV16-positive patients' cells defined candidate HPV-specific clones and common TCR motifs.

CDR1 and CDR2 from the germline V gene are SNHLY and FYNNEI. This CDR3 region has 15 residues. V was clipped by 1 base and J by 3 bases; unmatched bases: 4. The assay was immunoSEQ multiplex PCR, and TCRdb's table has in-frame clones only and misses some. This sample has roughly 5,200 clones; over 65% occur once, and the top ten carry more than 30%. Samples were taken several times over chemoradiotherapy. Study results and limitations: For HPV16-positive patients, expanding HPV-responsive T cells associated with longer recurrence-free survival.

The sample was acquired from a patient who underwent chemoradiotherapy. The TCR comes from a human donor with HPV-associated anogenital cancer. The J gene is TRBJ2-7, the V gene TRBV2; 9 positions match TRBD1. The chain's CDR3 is CASSEGGTGNYEQYF. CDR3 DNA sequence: TGTGCCAGCAGTGAAGGCGGGACAGGGAACTACGAGCAGTACTTC.